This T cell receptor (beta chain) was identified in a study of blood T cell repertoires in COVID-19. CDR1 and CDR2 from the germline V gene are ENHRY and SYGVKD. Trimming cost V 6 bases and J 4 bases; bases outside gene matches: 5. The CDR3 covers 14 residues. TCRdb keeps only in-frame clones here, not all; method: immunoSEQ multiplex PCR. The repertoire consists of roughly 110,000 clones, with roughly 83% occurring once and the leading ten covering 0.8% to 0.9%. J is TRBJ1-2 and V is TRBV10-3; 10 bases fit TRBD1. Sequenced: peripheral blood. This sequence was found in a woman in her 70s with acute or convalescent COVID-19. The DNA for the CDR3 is TGTGCCATCAGCGGGACAGGGGCGGGCTATGGCTACACCTTC. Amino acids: CAISGTGAGYGYTF.